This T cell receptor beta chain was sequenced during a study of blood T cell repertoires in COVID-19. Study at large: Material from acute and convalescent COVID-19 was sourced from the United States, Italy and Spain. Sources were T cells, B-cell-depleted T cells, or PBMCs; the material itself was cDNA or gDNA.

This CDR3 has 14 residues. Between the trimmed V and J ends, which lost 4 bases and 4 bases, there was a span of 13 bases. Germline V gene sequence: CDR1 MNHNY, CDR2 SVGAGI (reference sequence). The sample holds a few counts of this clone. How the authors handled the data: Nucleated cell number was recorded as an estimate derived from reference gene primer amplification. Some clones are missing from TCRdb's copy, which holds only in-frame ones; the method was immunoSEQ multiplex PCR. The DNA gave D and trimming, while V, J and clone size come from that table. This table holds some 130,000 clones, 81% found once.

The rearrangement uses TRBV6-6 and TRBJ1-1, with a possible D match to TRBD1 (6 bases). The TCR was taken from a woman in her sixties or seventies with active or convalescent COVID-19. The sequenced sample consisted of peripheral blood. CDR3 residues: CASSSRGLGTEAFF. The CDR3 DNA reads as TGTGCCAGCAGTTCCAGGGGTTTGGGCACTGAAGCTTTCTTT.